Below, 12 T cell receptor beta chains from the same sample are listed, as sequenced in a study of T cell responses to AZD1222 COVID-19 vaccine (dated by TCRdb to 2020 to 2022). In the paper's terms, the time point label means: baseline before first vaccination. Libraries were prepared through the immunoSEQ multiplex PCR assay. The table was pulled from immuneACCESS by TCRdb, which kept in-frame rearrangements only. Such tables lose some clones; where checked, under half of the loss comes from unresolved V genes, and the rest has no known cause. For this sample the table gives under 200,000 clones, of which roughly 93% were detected only once. Of the sample, roughly 0.99% falls within the top ten clones. The starting material was peripheral blood, obtained on day 0 of AZD1222 vaccination. The receptors stem from an adult in good health.

The V call is TRBV19, the J call TRBJ2-7; 8 nucleotides match TRBD1. Trimming at V came to 4 bases and at J to 0 bases, leaving 5 bases not matched to a gene. CDR1 is LNHDA and CDR2 is SQIVND in the germline V gene (reference sequence). The CDR3 consists of 15 residues. CDR3: CASSTGQENSYEQYF. DNA for the CDR3: TGTGCCAGTAGTACGGGACAGGAGAACTCCTACGAGCAGTACTTC.

V usage is TRBV5-1 and J usage is TRBJ2-5, with a tentative D call TRBD1 (6 bases). This CDR3 spans 19 amino acids. Trimming took 4 bases from V and 1 from J, leaving 26 bases between them. The germline V gene has CDR1 SGHRS and CDR2 YFSETQ. Here the CDR3 reads CASSLVPTGFGVSQETQYF. CDR3 DNA: TGCGCCAGCAGCCTTGTTCCTACAGGGTTCGGTGTGAGCCAAGAGACCCAGTACTTC. Supplemented by reference TRBV5-1 and TRBJ2-5, the full variable domain reads KAGVTQTPRYLIKTRGQQVTLSCSPISGHRSVSWYQQTPGQGLQFLFEYFSETQRNKGNFPGRFSGRQFSNSRSEMNVSTLELGDSALYLCASSLVPTGFGVSQETQYFGPGTRLLVL.

This sequence joins TRBV7-2 and TRBJ2-5; TRBD1 agrees at 8 bases. The CDR3 covers 16 residues. V lost 1 base and J lost 5; bases outside the gene matches: 9. CDR1 and CDR2 (germline): SGHTA, FQGNSA. Here the CDR3 DNA reads TGTGCCAGCAGCTTAGGAGACAGGGGCGCGGGGGAGACCCAGTACTTC. Encoded protein: CASSLGDRGAGETQYF.

This clone is a singleton in its sample. This chain uses TRBV14 with TRBJ2-1; the match to TRBD2 covers 11 bases. The CDR3 spans 16 residues. The junction had 11 bases not matched to a gene; V was cut back by 6 bases and J by 7 bases. Germline V CDR1 and CDR2: SGHDN, FVKESK. The CDR3 loop is CASSFLAGGRSNEQFF. The CDR3 nucleotides read TGTGCCAGCAGTTTCTTAGCGGGAGGGCGGTCGAATGAGCAGTTCTTC.

The chain links TRBV11-2 to TRBJ2-1; no definite D call. Germline V gene sequence: CDR1 SGHAT, CDR2 FQNNGV. V was pared by 1 base and J by 7 bases, with 2 bases between. This CDR3 spans 11 amino acids. CDR3 coding DNA: TGTGCCAGCAGCTTAGTAAATGAGCAGTTCTTC. Its protein is CASSLVNEQFF.

J is TRBJ1-4 and V is TRBV23-1; the match to TRBD1 covers 7 bases. TRBV23-1 is marked as an open reading frame, function uncertain. V lost 6 bases to trimming and J lost 14 bases; unmatched junction nucleotides: 18. The length of the CDR3 is 15 residues. CDR3 in amino acids: CASRWTGPAMKSLFF. CDR3 sequence (DNA): TGCGCCAGCAGGTGGACAGGCCCGGCTATGAAAAGTCTGTTTTTT.

The J gene is TRBJ1-1, the V gene TRBV10-2; 7 bases align to TRBD1. The germline CDR1 and CDR2 sequences are WSHSY and SAAADI. Trimming at V came to 7 bases and at J to 5 bases, leaving 10 bases not matched to a gene. The CDR3 contains 14 residues. In DNA, the CDR3 is TGCGCCAGCACTCCGATTGGCAGGGGGACTGAAGCTTTCTTT. This translates into CASTPIGRGTEAFF.

The chain employs TRBV19 and TRBJ2-7; D might be TRBD1 (6 bases). Germline V lookup: CDR1 LNHDA, CDR2 SQIVND (reference sequence). Trimming cost V 5 bases and J 4 bases, with 12 bases left between them. The CDR3 is 13 amino acids. CDR3 in amino acids: CASSAQGKYEQYF. CDR3 nucleotides: TGTGCCAGTAGTGCGCAGGGGAAATACGAGCAGTACTTC. The full variable domain, its missing parts supplied by reference TRBV19 and TRBJ2-7, is DGGITQSPKYLFRKEGQNVTLSCEQNLNHDAMYWYRQDPGQGLRLIYYSQIVNDFQKGDIAEGYSVSREKKESFPLTVTSAQKNPTAFYLCASSAQGKYEQYFGPGTRLTVT.

The J gene is TRBJ2-1, the V gene TRBV11-2; perhaps TRBD2 as D (5 bases). The CDR3 loop spans 15 amino acids. V lost 3 bases, J lost 4 bases, and 13 bases lay in between. CDR1 is SGHAT, CDR2 FQNNGV, per germline. The CDR3 is CASSFSRTQYNEQFF. The CDR3 DNA is TGTGCCAGCAGCTTCTCCAGGACTCAATACAATGAGCAGTTCTTC.

This clone came up a few times. As DNA, the CDR3 is TGTGCCAGCAGCTTTAGCGGGAGGGCGGTCGGGGAGCTGTTTTTT. It specifies CASSFSGRAVGELFF. This sequence joins TRBV11-2 and TRBJ2-2; 11 bases are a match to TRBD2. J was trimmed by 7 bases and V by 3 bases; bases with no gene match: 4. Germline V lookup: CDR1 SGHAT, CDR2 FQNNGV. The CDR3 sequence is 15 residues long.

This clone occurred once. This CDR3 is also generated by other DNA sequences in the sample. V gene TRBV9 combines with J gene TRBJ2-5, with D perhaps given as TRBD1 or TRBD2 (5 bases each). CDR1 is SGDLS, CDR2 YYNGEE, per germline. Deletions cut 2 bases from V and 2 bases from J, with 7 bases between. The CDR3 runs 13 residues. The CDR3 is CASSVGGQETQYF. The CDR3 nucleotides are TGTGCCAGCAGCGTTGGGGGTCAAGAGACCCAGTACTTC. Looking up the rest from reference TRBV9 and TRBJ2-5 gives the full variable domain: DSGVTQTPKHLITATGQRVTLRCSPRSGDLSVYWYQQSLDQGLQFLIQYYNGEERAKGNILERFSAQQFPDLHSELNLSSLELGDSALYFCASSVGGQETQYFGPGTRLLVL.

This chain uses TRBV19 with TRBJ2-5, with 7 positions matching TRBD1. The CDR3 has 14 amino acids. Germline CDR1 LNHDA, CDR2 SQIVND (reference sequence). The V and J ends lost 3 bases and 2 bases, in that order; junction bases with no gene match: 3. CDR3 bases: TGTGCCAGTAGTATTAGCAGGGGGCAAGAGACCCAGTACTTC. Encoded protein: CASSISRGQETQYF. Looking up the rest from reference TRBV19 and TRBJ2-5 gives the full variable domain: DGGITQSPKYLFRKEGQNVTLSCEQNLNHDAMYWYRQDPGQGLRLIYYSQIVNDFQKGDIAEGYSVSREKKESFPLTVTSAQKNPTAFYLCASSISRGQETQYFGPGTRLLVL.